These T cell receptor beta chains were read from a single sample in a study of CD8 T cells in ankylosing spondylitis. TCRdb re-analysed the 5' RACE reads in MiXCR, keeping a single row per CDR3 protein. The repertoire holds around 770,000 distinct CDR3 sequences, with about 12% as singletons. Sequences were obtained from blood, either unsorted or a sorted T cell fraction (not recorded which). The receptors come from a male donor with ankylosing spondylitis. The CDR3 runs from the conserved cysteine through the conserved F or W. A D gene is named only where the DNA matches it firmly. A row's size may be missing; if present it is once, few, many or a size class.

d_call | j_call | v_call | clone_size | cdr3_aa | cdr3_nt
- | TRBJ1-6 | TRBV29-1 | many | CSSTGQRNSPLHF | TGCAGTTCAACCGGACAGCGCAATTCACCCCTCCACTTT
- | TRBJ2-1 | TRBV29-1 | many | CSLGAYNEQFF | TGCAGCCTGGGCGCGTACAATGAGCAGTTCTTC
- | TRBJ2-3 | TRBV20-1 | few | CSAPSADTQYF | TGCAGTGCTCCGTCTGCAGATACGCAGTATTTT
- | TRBJ2-1 | TRBV9 | few | CASSAIDGTLEQFF | TGTGCCAGCAGCGCGATCGACGGTACTCTTGAGCAGTTCTTC
TRBD1 | TRBJ2-1 | TRBV7-6 | - | CASSSIQPGQRSGEQFF | TGTGCCAGCAGCTCAATACAACCGGGACAGCGTTCCGGTGAGCAGTTCTTC
- | TRBJ2-2 | TRBV10-3 | - | CAVAGLLARETGELFF | TGTGCCGTCGCTGGGCTGCTAGCGAGGGAAACCGGGGAGCTGTTTTTT
TRBD1 | TRBJ2-7 | TRBV28 | - | CASSQGQGYIHEQYF | TGTGCCAGCAGCCAAGGACAGGGATACATCCACGAGCAGTACTTC
- | TRBJ1-6 | TRBV11-3 | - | CASSRGGSPLHF | TGTGCCAGCAGCAGGGGTGGTTCACCCCTCCACTTT
- | TRBJ2-1 | TRBV19 | - | CASSIPYGTPKIF | TGTGCCAGTAGTATTCCGTACGGGACCCCGAAGATCTTC
TRBD1 | TRBJ1-2 | TRBV29-1 | many | CSGGNLDREPGYTF | TGCAGCGGCGGCAACCTTGACAGGGAGCCGGGCTACACCTTC
TRBD1 | TRBJ1-4 | TRBV6-5 | - | CASSSDRGLDGEKLFF | TGTGCCAGCAGTTCCGACAGGGGTTTGGATGGAGAAAAACTGTTTTTT
- | TRBJ1-5 | TRBV4-3 | few | CASSQDVWVSNQPQHF | TGCGCCAGCAGCCAAGATGTATGGGTTAGCAATCAGCCCCAGCATTTT
- | TRBJ2-1 | TRBV20-1 | few | CSASLGHNEQFF | TGCAGTGCTAGTCTAGGACACAATGAGCAGTTCTTC
- | TRBJ2-5 | TRBV20-1 | - | CSARDDAWRWYF | TGCAGTGCTAGAGATGATGCCTGGAGGTGGTACTTC
TRBD1 | TRBJ1-1 | TRBV20-1 | many | CSARSMGQHTEAFF | TGCAGTGCTAGATCTATGGGACAGCACACTGAAGCTTTCTTT
- | TRBJ2-1 | TRBV7-2 | - | CASSSAYSYNEQFF | TGTGCCAGCAGTTCAGCATACTCCTACAATGAGCAGTTCTTC
- | TRBJ2-2 | TRBV20-1 | - | CSAREPSARSTGELFF | TGCAGTGCTAGAGAGCCTAGCGCGAGGTCAACCGGGGAGCTGTTTTTT
- | TRBJ2-1 | TRBV29-1 | many | CSAPRRGGWGSYNEQFF | TGCAGCGCCCCCAGAAGAGGCGGCTGGGGTTCCTACAATGAGCAGTTCTTC
- | TRBJ1-3 | TRBV6-5 | few | CASSYGAQGPGNTIYF | TGTGCCAGCAGTTACGGAGCACAGGGTCCTGGAAACACCATATATTTT
TRBD1 | TRBJ2-5 | TRBV20-1 | few | CSASLGQQETQYF | TGCAGTGCTAGCCTGGGACAGCAAGAGACCCAGTACTTC